This T cell receptor (beta chain) was documented in a study of T cell responses to AZD1222 COVID-19 vaccine. The assay was immunoSEQ multiplex PCR, and TCRdb's table has in-frame clones only and misses some. This repertoire shows more than 95,000 clones, 89% found once; its top ten account for 4.2%. Findings and caveats of the study: Most donors were white British and more were female, and clonal diversity was possibly underestimated. Nearly half of unique spike-specific TCRs reportedly avoided B.1.351 and B.1.1.7 mutated regions. Seropositive AZD1222 recipients at baseline numbered only five or six.

As concerns this clone: Its antigen is unknown.

The receptor comes from an adult in good health. Sequences were derived from peripheral blood, sampled on day 0 of AZD1222 vaccination.

CDR3 region: CASSLSSVAPQHF. For the CDR3, the DNA is TGTGCCAGCAGTTTATCCTCCGTTGCTCCCCAGCATTTT. This chain links TRBV27 with TRBJ1-5, with D unresolved. Germline V lookup: CDR1 MNHEY, CDR2 SMNVEV (reference sequence). The ends were cut back, 0 bases at V and 10 bases at J, with 10 bases in the middle. The CDR3 totals 13 residues.